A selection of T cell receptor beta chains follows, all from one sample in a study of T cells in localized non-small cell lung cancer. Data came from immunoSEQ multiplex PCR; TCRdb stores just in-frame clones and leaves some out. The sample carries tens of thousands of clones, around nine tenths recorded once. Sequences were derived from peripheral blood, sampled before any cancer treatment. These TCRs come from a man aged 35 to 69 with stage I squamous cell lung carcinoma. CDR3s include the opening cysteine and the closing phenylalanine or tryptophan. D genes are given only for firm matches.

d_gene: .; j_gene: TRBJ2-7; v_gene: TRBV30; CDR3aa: CASGDSYEQYF; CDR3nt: TGTGCCTCCGGCGACTCTTACGAGCAGTACTTC
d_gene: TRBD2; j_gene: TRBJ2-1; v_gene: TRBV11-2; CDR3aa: CASSSRGLAGPYNEQFF; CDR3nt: TGTGCCAGCAGCTCCAGGGGACTAGCGGGACCTTACAATGAGCAGTTCTTC
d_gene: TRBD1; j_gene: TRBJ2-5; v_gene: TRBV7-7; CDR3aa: CASSPGQGAQETQYF; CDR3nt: TGTGCTAGCAGCCCCGGACAGGGGGCCCAAGAGACCCAGTACTTC
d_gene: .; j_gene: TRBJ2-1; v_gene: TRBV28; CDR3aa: CASTLYVRDNEQFF; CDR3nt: TGTGCCAGCACGCTCTACGTGAGGGACAATGAGCAGTTCTTC
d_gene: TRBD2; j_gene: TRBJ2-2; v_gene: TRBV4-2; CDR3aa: CASSAQPGLAALGELFF; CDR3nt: TGTGCCAGCAGCGCACAACCGGGACTAGCGGCCCTAGGGGAGCTGTTTTTT
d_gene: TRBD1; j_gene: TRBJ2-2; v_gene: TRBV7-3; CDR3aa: CASGQFNTGELFF; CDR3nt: TGTGCCTCGGGACAGTTCAACACCGGGGAGCTGTTTTTT
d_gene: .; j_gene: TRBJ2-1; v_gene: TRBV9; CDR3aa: CASSARGDSYNEQFF; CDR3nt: TGTGCCAGCAGCGCGAGGGGGGACTCCTACAATGAGCAGTTCTTC
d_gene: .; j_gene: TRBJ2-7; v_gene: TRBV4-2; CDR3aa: CASSHGDSYEQYF; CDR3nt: TGTGCCAGCAGCCACGGAGATTCCTACGAGCAGTACTTC
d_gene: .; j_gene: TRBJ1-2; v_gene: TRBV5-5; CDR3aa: CASSLGFQANTYGYTF; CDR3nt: TGTGCCAGCAGCCTGGGTTTCCAGGCAAACACCTATGGCTACACCTTC
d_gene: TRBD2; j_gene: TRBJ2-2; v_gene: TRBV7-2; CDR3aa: CASSLKAAGAFGELFF; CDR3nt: TGTGCCAGCAGCTTAAAGGCAGCGGGAGCCTTCGGGGAGCTGTTTTTT
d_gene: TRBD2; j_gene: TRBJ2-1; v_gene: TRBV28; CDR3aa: CASSSSSGIHNEQFF; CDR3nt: TGTGCCAGCAGTTCGTCTAGCGGGATTCACAATGAGCAGTTCTTC
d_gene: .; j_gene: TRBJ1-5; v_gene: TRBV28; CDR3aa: CASRTDMNQPQHF; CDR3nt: TGTGCCAGCAGGACTGACATGAATCAGCCCCAGCATTTT